Given below is one TCR beta chain in context. The antigen is not known. Stated treatment: roughly 10-day PBMC culture with coronavirus spike peptide pools or control peptides (ViraFEST assay). ViraFEST used peptide pools to expand antigen-specific T cells, then sequenced TCRs. This sample was taken from a study of vaccination and CD4 T cells after COVID-19. Study-level background: Convalescents were six males and four females, two of them Hispanic. Study-level findings and limits: Convalescent patients' clones that were vaccine-specific were spike mono-reactive in 304 of 307 cases. Only after vaccination were a median approximately 88% of convalescents' reactive clones seen.

The Oncomine TCR Beta short-read assay was what sequenced the DNA obtained from cultured CD4+ T cells. In TCRdb, the PCR reads were re-called with MiXCR into one record per CDR3 protein. The data contain over 9,000 distinct CDR3 sequences, roughly 64% of them singletons. The CDR3 consists of 12 residues. Deletions cut 7 bases from V and 4 bases from J, with 10 bases between. Germline CDR1 MDHEN, CDR2 SYDVKM. The chain recombines TRBV28 with TRBJ1-2, with D possibly being TRBD1 (5 bases). The clonotype was recovered from a human donor who had recovered from COVID-19. The material sequenced was CD4+ T cells from blood, cultured in vitro. The CDR3 coding sequence is TGTGCCAGCACAGACAGTAGCTATGGCTACACCTTC. Protein: CASTDSSYGYTF.